The rows below give T cell receptor beta chains drawn from one sample of a study of glioma-infiltrating T cells after dendritic cell vaccination. Sequencing used immunoSEQ multiplex PCR; TCRdb keeps in-frame clones, though not all of them. This sample has tens of thousands of clones, with around 83% found just once. The specimen comprised blood, sampled after dendritic cell vaccination. The receptors shown here come from a human donor with glioblastoma. Each CDR3 is given with its conserved first and last residue. D genes are given only for firm matches. Clone size appears in some rows only: once, few, many, or a class for an expanded clone.

.,.,TRBV6-6,TRBJ1-5,CASSSNNQPQHF,TGTGCCAGCAGTTCAAACAATCAGCCCCAGCATTTT
TRBD1,.,TRBV5-1,TRBJ1-3,CASRGTGGSGNTIYF,TGCGCCAGCAGAGGCACAGGGGGCTCTGGAAACACCATATATTTT
TRBD1,.,TRBV4-1,TRBJ1-2,CASSQGARDRGWVHGYTF,TGCGCCAGCAGCCAAGGGGCCCGGGACAGGGGATGGGTTCATGGCTACACCTTC
.,.,TRBV19,TRBJ2-7,CASSIQVVTDSGTYEQYF,TGTGCCAGTAGTATACAGGTAGTTACGGACAGTGGTACCTACGAGCAGTACTTC
.,.,TRBV6-5,TRBJ1-1,CASRMNREANTEAFF,TGTGCCAGTCGGATGAACAGGGAAGCGAACACTGAAGCTTTCTTT
TRBD1,once,TRBV9,TRBJ1-2,CASSHSRDRGLHGYTF,TGTGCCAGCAGCCATAGCCGGGACAGGGGTCTCCATGGCTACACCTTC
.,.,TRBV19,TRBJ1-2,CASSEEDTRGYGYTF,TGTGCCAGTAGTGAGGAGGACACCCGGGGGTATGGCTACACCTTC
.,.,TRBV5-4,TRBJ1-2,CASSPLGRDGYTF,TGTGCCAGCAGCCCCTTGGGCAGGGATGGCTACACCTTC
.,.,TRBV5-1,TRBJ2-7,CASSLDTNSYEQYF,TGCGCCAGCAGCTTAGACACCAACTCCTACGAGCAGTACTTC
.,.,TRBV5-1,TRBJ1-6,CASSFGDSPLHF,TGCGCCAGCAGCTTCGGGGATTCACCCCTCCACTTT
.,.,TRBV4-1,TRBJ1-2,CASSLWEMMIPRRRDGYTF,TGCGCCAGCAGCCTTTGGGAGATGATGATCCCGAGGCGACGGGATGGCTACACCTTC
.,.,TRBV5-1,TRBJ2-7,CASSLDGGPTYEQYF,TGCGCCAGCAGCTTGGACGGGGGGCCTACCTACGAGCAGTACTTC
.,once,TRBV9,TRBJ1-1,CASSDGQEGQAFF,TGTGCCAGCAGCGACGGCCAAGAGGGCCAGGCTTTCTTT
TRBD1,.,TRBV19,TRBJ1-2,CASSRDREDGYTF,TGTGCCAGTAGTAGAGACAGGGAAGATGGCTACACCTTC
TRBD1,.,TRBV9,TRBJ1-1,CASSPVGQGATEAFF,TGTGCCAGCAGCCCCGTTGGACAGGGGGCCACTGAAGCTTTCTTT
.,.,TRBV2,TRBJ1-5,CASSEGRDNQPQHF,TGTGCCAGCAGTGAAGGGCGGGACAATCAGCCCCAGCATTTT
.,.,TRBV7-8,TRBJ1-6,CASSPLEEWKGGSPLHF,TGTGCCAGCAGCCCTTTAGAGGAGTGGAAAGGTGGTTCACCCCTCCACTTT
.,once,TRBV18,TRBJ1-1,CASSSRAGTGGGGTEAFF,TGTGCCAGCTCATCTCGAGCCGGGACTGGGGGGGGTGGCACTGAAGCTTTCTTT
.,few,TRBV5-5,TRBJ1-2,CASSLGGVYGYTF,TGTGCCAGCAGCTTGGGCGGCGTCTATGGCTACACCTTC
.,.,TRBV5-4,TRBJ2-5,CASSLSVYRQETQYF,TGTGCCAGCAGCTTGAGTGTGTACAGACAAGAGACCCAGTACTTC
.,.,TRBV21-1,TRBJ2-7,CASSKKAWDRGDFQGDYEQYF,TGTGCCAGCAGCAAGAAAGCTTGGGACAGGGGAGACTTTCAGGGGGACTACGAGCAGTACTTC
.,few,TRBV6-1,TRBJ2-7,CASSEGGDSTYEQYF,TGTGCCAGCAGTGAAGGGGGGGACAGTACCTACGAGCAGTACTTC
TRBD1,.,TRBV7-9,TRBJ1-4,CASSPYRGEKLFF,TGTGCCAGCAGCCCATACAGGGGTGAAAAACTGTTTTTT
TRBD2,.,TRBV16,TRBJ2-7,CASSPSGVHEQYF,TGTGCCAGCAGCCCCAGCGGGGTCCACGAGCAGTACTTC
.,.,TRBV29-1,TRBJ2-3,CSVGGSAGHSTDTQYF,TGCAGCGTTGGGGGGTCCGCGGGGCACAGCACAGATACGCAGTATTTT
.,.,TRBV11-3,TRBJ2-3,CASSLVGGVNTQYF,TGTGCCAGCAGCTTAGTAGGGGGGGTGAATACGCAGTATTTT
.,.,TRBV5-6,TRBJ2-3,CASSLSPAGTSTDTQYF,TGTGCCAGCAGCTTGAGTCCGGCAGGGACAAGCACAGATACGCAGTATTTT
TRBD1,once,TRBV6-1,TRBJ1-1,CASSRGTENTEAFF,TGTGCCAGCAGTCGGGGGACAGAGAACACTGAAGCTTTCTTT
TRBD2,few,TRBV2,TRBJ2-1,CASMLTSGEYNEQLF,TGTGCCAGCATGCTGACTAGCGGAGAATACAATGAGCAGCTCTTC
.,.,TRBV5-8,TRBJ1-1,CASSPDINTEAFF,TGTGCCAGCAGCCCTGACATTAACACTGAAGCTTTCTTT
.,.,TRBV6-4,TRBJ2-1,CASRAGTGDYNEQFF,TGTGCCAGCAGGGCAGGGACGGGGGACTACAATGAGCAGTTCTTC
TRBD1,few,TRBV19,TRBJ1-5,CASSIVISGGDQPQHF,TGTGCCAGTAGTATAGTCATTTCAGGGGGCGATCAGCCCCAGCATTTT
.,.,TRBV7-8,TRBJ1-2,CASSLVSGDAHPYGYTF,TGTGCCAGCAGCTTAGTATCAGGGGATGCACACCCCTATGGCTACACCTTC
.,few,TRBV21-1,TRBJ2-3,CASSNWGTGGGDTQYF,TGTGCCAGCAGCAATTGGGGGACAGGGGGCGGTGATACGCAGTATTTT
TRBD1,.,TRBV27,TRBJ1-2,CASSLQARPGGVHGYTF,TGTGCCAGCAGTTTACAGGCCAGGCCAGGGGGCGTCCATGGCTACACCTTC
TRBD2,.,TRBV19,TRBJ2-2,CASSIMGGTTGELFF,TGTGCCAGTAGTATCATGGGGGGGACCACCGGGGAGCTGTTTTTT
TRBD1,.,TRBV14,TRBJ1-2,CASSLGTGEGGYTF,TGTGCCAGCAGCCTTGGGACAGGTGAAGGTGGCTACACCTTC
.,.,TRBV18,TRBJ1-5,CASSPQQGNQPQHF,TGTGCCAGCTCACCACAACAGGGCAATCAGCCCCAGCATTTT
TRBD1,.,TRBV6-5,TRBJ1-4,CASSYDGQAGEKLFF,TGTGCCAGCAGTTATGACGGACAGGCGGGCGAAAAACTGTTTTTT
TRBD2,.,TRBV7-2,TRBJ2-1,CASSLEVAGGNEQFF,TGTGCCAGCAGCTTAGAGGTAGCGGGGGGAAATGAGCAGTTCTTC
TRBD2,few,TRBV11-3,TRBJ2-1,CASSLDTAGGRDEQFF,TGTGCCAGCAGCTTAGATACAGCGGGGGGGCGCGATGAGCAGTTCTTC
.,few,TRBV10-3,TRBJ1-6,CATTRGESLHF,TGTGCCACCACCCGGGGGGAATCCCTCCACTTT
.,.,TRBV9,TRBJ2-2,CASSVGQWGGELFF,TGTGCCAGCAGCGTAGGACAGTGGGGCGGGGAGCTGTTTTTT
.,.,TRBV19,TRBJ1-1,CASSIDQGRTEAFF,TGTGCCAGTAGTATCGATCAGGGCCGCACTGAAGCTTTCTTT
.,.,TRBV5-1,TRBJ1-2,CASSLGQRNGYTF,TGCGCCAGCAGCTTGGGACAGAGGAATGGCTACACCTTC
.,.,TRBV7-2,TRBJ2-5,CASRDSGPQETQYF,TGTGCCAGCAGGGACAGCGGACCCCAAGAGACCCAGTACTTC
TRBD1,.,TRBV6-5,TRBJ2-7,CASSYRVQGAHYEQYF,TGTGCCAGCAGTTACCGTGTACAGGGGGCTCACTACGAGCAGTACTTC
.,.,TRBV6-5,TRBJ2-5,CASSYKGEGETQYF,TGTGCCAGCAGTTACAAGGGAGAAGGGGAGACCCAGTACTTC
.,once,TRBV6-5,TRBJ2-2,CASNTGDGGELFF,TGTGCCAGCAACACCGGAGACGGCGGGGAGCTGTTTTTT
.,.,TRBV10-3,TRBJ2-3,CAISELADTQYF,TGTGCCATCAGTGAGTTAGCAGATACGCAGTATTTT
.,few,TRBV7-2,TRBJ1-3,CASSLEVQGNTIYF,TGTGCCAGCAGCCTGGAGGTGCAGGGGAACACCATATATTTT
.,.,TRBV6-1,TRBJ1-3,CASSGSPMPGNTIYF,TGTGCCAGCAGTGGATCGCCTATGCCTGGAAACACCATATATTTT
.,.,TRBV6-5,TRBJ1-1,CASSLHGETEAFF,TGTGCCAGCAGCCTCCACGGTGAGACTGAAGCTTTCTTT
TRBD2,.,TRBV9,TRBJ2-7,CASSGGGDYSYEQYF,TGTGCCAGCAGCGGCGGGGGGGACTACTCCTACGAGCAGTACTTC
TRBD1,.,TRBV11-2,TRBJ1-6,CASSSGQGASSPLHF,TGTGCCAGCAGCTCGGGACAGGGGGCATCTTCACCCCTCCACTTT
TRBD1,.,TRBV4-2,TRBJ2-2,CASSQFDRGDTGELFF,TGTGCCAGCAGCCAATTTGACAGGGGGGACACCGGGGAGCTGTTTTTT
TRBD1,few,TRBV6-5,TRBJ1-3,CASSRTGFGNTIYF,TGTGCCAGCAGTAGGACAGGGTTTGGAAACACCATATATTTT
.,once,TRBV13,TRBJ1-3,CASSLWATGNTIYF,TGTGCCAGCAGCTTATGGGCAACCGGAAACACCATATATTTT
TRBD1,.,TRBV5-6,TRBJ2-2,CASSPGQINTGELFF,TGTGCCAGCAGCCCGGGACAGATTAACACCGGGGAGCTGTTTTTT
.,.,TRBV5-4,TRBJ1-1,CASSLESESTEAFF,TGTGCCAGCAGCTTGGAATCAGAATCCACTGAAGCTTTCTTT